This TCR beta chain was recovered during a study of CD8 T cells in ankylosing spondylitis. This clonotype was recorded at least ten times. This CDR3 is built from 14 residues. Germline lookup yields CDR1 SGHTA and CDR2 FQGTGA. Trimming pared 3 bases from V and 5 bases from J, leaving 10 bases between. The TCR beta libraries were generated through quantitative 5'-RACE incorporating molecular barcodes. TCRdb ran MiXCR on the 5' RACE reads and lists one entry per CDR3 protein. The table lists some 95,000 distinct CDR3 sequences, about 8.8% of them singletons. The receptor was derived from a male donor with ankylosing spondylitis or in good health (not recorded which). The V call is TRBV7-3, the J call TRBJ2-2; D is unresolved. The sample taken for sequencing was blood, either unsorted or a sorted T cell fraction (not recorded which). For the CDR3, the DNA is TGTGCCAGCAGCTTGAGCGTGGTGACCGGGGAGCTGTTTTTT. Translation gives CASSLSVVTGELFF.